The 12 T cell receptor beta chains reported below all come from one sample, sequenced in a study of T-cell reconstitution after alpha-beta-depleted transplantation in children. Researchers prepared the TCRbeta library using unique molecular identifiers, the study reports. TCRdb re-derived calls from the PCR reads in MiXCR, one entry per CDR3 protein. The profile shows about 130,000 distinct CDR3 sequences, 9.7% of them singletons. Here the sequenced sample was PBMCs, mostly from graft donor cells, taken 180 days after TCRalphabeta/CD19-depleted stem cell transplant. The receptors stem from a girl under three years old who had a stem cell transplant for combined immunodeficiency, so the T cells may come from the graft donor.

This clonotype was counted ten times or more. This chain uses TRBV4-3 with TRBJ2-4; 12 nucleotides line up with TRBD2. The germline V gene encodes CDR1 LGHNA and CDR2 YSLEER. Trimming removed 4 bases from V and 0 bases from J; junction bases left unmatched: 10. The CDR3 sequence is 19 residues long. This chain's CDR3 is CASSRSTSGRSQAKNIQYF. The DNA of the CDR3 is TGCGCCAGCAGCCGCTCAACTAGCGGGAGGAGTCAAGCCAAAAACATTCAGTACTTC.

CDR3 sequence: CASSLGRGEQYF. The CDR3 nucleotides are TGTGCCAGCAGCTTAGGAAGGGGCGAGCAGTACTTC. The V gene is TRBV7-2, the J gene TRBJ2-7; tentatively, D is TRBD1 (5 bases). V was cut by 1 base and J by 6 bases, with 7 bases left in between. The CDR3 runs to 12 residues. The germline CDR1 and CDR2 sequences are SGHTA and FQGNSA.

The chain combines TRBV7-2 with TRBJ2-1; 9 bases match TRBD2. There are 17 residues in the CDR3. Trimming at V came to 1 base and at J to 2 bases, leaving 6 bases not matched to a gene. Germline CDR1 SGHTA, CDR2 FQGNSA. CDR3 residues: CASSLGWLAGPYNEQFF. The CDR3 nucleotides read TGTGCCAGCAGCTTAGGGTGGCTAGCGGGACCCTACAATGAGCAGTTCTTC.

This clonotype has only a few counts. This chain joins TRBV27 and TRBJ2-7, with no clear D. V was shortened by 3 bases and J by 0 bases, with 9 bases between the two germline ends. The CDR3 loop spans 14 amino acids. The germline V gene encodes CDR1 MNHEY and CDR2 SMNVEV (reference sequence). DNA for the CDR3: TGTGCCAGCAGTTTTTCAGATCCCTCCTACGAGCAGTACTTC. It is translated as CASSFSDPSYEQYF.

The sample holds a few counts of this clonotype. The J gene is TRBJ2-4, the V gene TRBV5-1; TRBD2 matches at 11 bases. The CDR3 is 15 residues long. Germline lookup yields CDR1 SGHRS and CDR2 YFSETQ. V gave up 2 bases and J gave up 5 bases; unmatched junction bases: 3. CDR3 coding DNA: TGCGCCAGCAGCTTTAGCGGGGGGGCGGAAAACATTCAGTACTTC. Translation: CASSFSGGAENIQYF.

As concerns this clonotype: One end of the junction does not line up with germline, which may come from a read error. V and J are TRBV11-2 and TRBJ2-4; possibly TRBD2 for D (6 bases). This CDR3 contains 17 residues. Germline CDR1 SGHAT, CDR2 FQNNGV. In DNA, the CDR3 is TGTGCCAGCAGCTTAGAAAGGGGCGGGGTCAGTGAAAACAGTCAGTACTTC. Translated: CASSLERGGVSENSQYF.

This clonotype has just a few counts. This rearrangement joins TRBV20-1 to TRBJ2-2, with TRBD2 matching 8 bases. The germline V gene has CDR1 DFQATT and CDR2 SNEGSKA (reference sequence). This CDR3 is 15 amino acids long. Germline trimming cut 1 base from V and 6 bases from J; bases unmatched to any gene: 7. The CDR3 nucleotides read TGCAGTGCTAGAGGTGGAGCGGGAGCTGCCGGGGAGCTGTTTTTT. This sequence encodes CSARGGAGAAGELFF.

This clonotype was seen a handful of times. The chain links TRBV27 to TRBJ1-4; no reliable D call. The CDR3 loop spans 16 amino acids. Germline lookup yields CDR1 MNHEY and CDR2 SMNVEV (reference sequence). Trimming took 3 bases from V and 0 from J, leaving 11 bases between them. Here the CDR3 reads CASSFLLRTTNEKLFF. The CDR3 nucleotides read TGTGCCAGCAGTTTCCTCCTAAGGACAACTAATGAAAAACTGTTTTTT.

Many counts were recorded for this clonotype. The rearrangement links TRBV7-9 to TRBJ2-7; TRBD1 agrees at 8 bases. The germline gives CDR1 SEHNR, CDR2 FQNEAQ (reference sequence). This CDR3 has 15 amino acids. Trimming at V came to 3 bases and at J to 2 bases, leaving 6 bases not matched to a gene. The CDR3 sequence: CASSLVGTGTYEQYF. The CDR3 DNA follows: TGTGCCAGCAGCTTGGTCGGGACAGGCACCTACGAGCAGTACTTC.

In its sample, this clonotype was seen a few times. The V gene is TRBV7-2, the J gene TRBJ2-1; tentative D call: TRBD2 (6 bases). There are 14 residues in the CDR3. V lost 7 bases, J lost 7 bases, and 17 bases lay in between. Germline values: CDR1 SGHTA, CDR2 FQGNSA. CDR3 sequence reads: CASKPPGLMNEQFF. CDR3 DNA sequence: TGTGCCAGCAAGCCCCCGGGACTTATGAATGAGCAGTTCTTC.

This clonotype was observed a handful of times. The chain combines TRBV20-1 with TRBJ2-5; 7 bases map to TRBD2. The CDR3 has 18 residues. Trimming cost V 3 bases and J 5 bases; bases outside gene matches: 21. In germline, CDR1 is DFQATT, CDR2 SNEGSKA (reference sequence). The CDR3 DNA reads TGCAGTGCTAGGGATCCCCTGCTAGCGCCAAGGGGAGGGGAGACCCAGTACTTC. Its protein is CSARDPLLAPRGGETQYF.

J is TRBJ1-2 and V is TRBV5-1, with TRBD1 identical over 7 bases. After removal of 0 bases from V and 0 bases from J, the junction contained 11 bases not matched to a gene. The CDR3 contains 18 residues. Germline lookup yields CDR1 SGHRS and CDR2 YFSETQ. The CDR3 DNA is TGCGCCAGCAGCTTGGCCCCTATTACAGGGGTACCTAACTATGGCTACACCTTC. Protein: CASSLAPITGVPNYGYTF.